A selection of T cell receptor beta chains follows, all from one sample in a study of blood T cell repertoires in COVID-19. Assay: immunoSEQ multiplex PCR; the TCRdb copy retains only in-frame clones and omits some. The sample records about 480,000 clones, approximately 88% being singletons. The sequencing input was peripheral blood. All receptors derive from a woman between 45 and 65 years old with COVID-19, enrolled during active disease. CDR3s include the opening cysteine and the closing phenylalanine or tryptophan. The D gene is left open where the match is weak. Some rows mark clone size as missing; the rest say once, few, many or name a class of expanded clone.

j_call v_call d_call clone_size cdr3_aa cdr3_nt
TRBJ2-6 TRBV2 . . CASSEAQSGANVLTF TGTGCCAGCAGTGAAGCCCAGTCTGGGGCCAACGTCCTGACTTTC
TRBJ2-7 TRBV28 . . CASRDSPPSYEQYF TGTGCCAGCAGGGACTCCCCTCCCTCCTACGAGCAGTACTTC
TRBJ2-1 TRBV7-7 . . CASSLGPSSYNEQFF TGTGCCAGCAGCTTAGGTCCTAGCTCCTACAATGAGCAGTTCTTC
TRBJ1-1 TRBV4-2 TRBD1 . CASSLGQGVETEAFF TGTGCCAGCAGCCTCGGACAGGGTGTAGAGACTGAAGCTTTCTTT
TRBJ2-5 TRBV18 TRBD2 . CASSFGLEQETQYF TGTGCCAGCTCATTTGGACTAGAACAAGAGACCCAGTACTTC
TRBJ2-3 TRBV11-2 TRBD2 . CASSFPLLAGGLTDTQYF TGTGCCAGCAGCTTCCCCCTTTTAGCGGGGGGGCTCACAGATACGCAGTATTTT
TRBJ1-1 TRBV7-8 TRBD1 . CASSLTGGQMNTEAFF TGTGCCAGCAGCTTGACAGGGGGCCAAATGAACACTGAAGCTTTCTTT
TRBJ2-7 TRBV27 . . CASSLSAGASYEQYF TGTGCCAGCAGTTTATCCGCAGGGGCAAGCTACGAGCAGTACTTC
TRBJ2-1 TRBV5-1 . . CASSLGGSGLRSYNEQFF TGCGCCAGCAGCTTGGGGGGATCGGGACTTCGCTCCTACAATGAGCAGTTCTTC
TRBJ2-7 TRBV9 . . CASSILGGEQYF TGTGCCAGCAGCATACTGGGGGGCGAGCAGTACTTC
TRBJ1-1 TRBV18 TRBD1 . CASSRQGEAFF TGTGCCAGCTCACGACAGGGGGAGGCTTTCTTT
TRBJ2-7 TRBV27 TRBD2 . CASSGGVSSYEQYF TGTGCCAGCAGTGGGGGGGTTAGCTCCTACGAGCAGTACTTC
TRBJ2-7 TRBV13 TRBD1 once CASGRQGTYEQYF TGTGCCAGCGGGAGACAGGGGACCTACGAGCAGTACTTC
TRBJ1-2 TRBV3-1/TRBV3-2 . . CASSQDPQGHRGYTF TGTGCCAGCAGCCAAGATCCCCAGGGACATCGAGGCTACACCTTC
TRBJ1-6 TRBV5-1 . . CASSPGGGKYNSPLHF TGCGCCAGCAGCCCGGGGGGGGGTAAGTATAATTCACCCCTCCACTTT
TRBJ1-2 TRBV7-3 TRBD1 . CASSPRTGDGYTF TGTGCCAGCAGCCCCCGGACAGGGGACGGCTACACCTTC
TRBJ1-5 TRBV27 . . CASSLGGREPQHF TGTGCCAGCAGTTTAGGGGGGAGAGAGCCCCAGCATTTT
TRBJ2-3 TRBV3-1/TRBV3-2 TRBD2 . CASSQVSGGLTPSTDTQYF TGTGCCAGCAGCCAAGTAAGCGGGGGCCTTACTCCTAGCACAGATACGCAGTATTTT
TRBJ2-7 TRBV15 . . CATSRDRGQMREQYF TGTGCCACCAGCAGAGATCGAGGGCAGATGAGAGAGCAGTACTTC
TRBJ2-1 TRBV19 TRBD2 once CASRRSGLAGYNEQFF TGTGCCAGTAGAAGATCGGGACTAGCGGGCTACAATGAGCAGTTCTTC
TRBJ2-7 TRBV7-8 . . CASSIGGPYEQYF TGTGCCAGCAGCATCGGGGGGCCCTACGAGCAGTACTTC
TRBJ2-2 TRBV4-1 TRBD2 . CASSSTGTSWTGELFF TGCGCCAGCAGCTCTACCGGGACTAGTTGGACCGGGGAGCTGTTTTTT
TRBJ2-3 TRBV15 . . CATSSGGPATDTQYF TGTGCCACCAGCAGCGGGGGGCCGGCGACAGATACGCAGTATTTT
TRBJ1-2 TRBV4-1 TRBD1 . CASRPKTGEGEDYTF TGCGCCAGCAGGCCCAAAACAGGGGAAGGGGAAGACTACACCTTC
TRBJ1-1 TRBV25-1 . . CASTDSRDEAFF TGTGCCAGCACGGACTCAAGAGACGAAGCTTTCTTT
TRBJ2-3 TRBV27 . . CASSLSSPLPDTQYF TGTGCCAGCAGTTTATCGTCCCCCCTCCCAGATACGCAGTATTTT
TRBJ1-2 TRBV25-1 . . CASTSPGMGGYTF TGTGCCAGCACATCCCCGGGGATGGGGGGCTACACCTTC
TRBJ1-5 TRBV19 TRBD1 few CASSMGQGAHGQPQHF TGTGCCAGTAGTATGGGACAGGGGGCCCACGGACAGCCCCAGCATTTT
TRBJ2-7 TRBV5-1 TRBD1 . CASTLQTGRPYEQYF TGCGCCAGCACCCTACAGACAGGGAGACCCTACGAGCAGTACTTC
TRBJ1-2 TRBV6-5 TRBD1 . CASSYSSDRGYYGYTF TGTGCCAGCAGTTACTCCTCTGACAGGGGGTATTATGGCTACACCTTC
TRBJ2-7 TRBV21-1 . . CASTDREGREQYF TGTGCCAGCACTGACCGAGAGGGTCGGGAGCAGTACTTC
TRBJ1-1 TRBV7-9 . . CASSLTGPTGTEAFF TGTGCCAGCAGCCTAACCGGTCCTACGGGCACTGAAGCTTTCTTT
TRBJ1-1 TRBV23-1 TRBD1 . CASSHPGQFSSRSTEAFF TGCGCCAGCAGTCATCCGGGACAGTTCTCCTCCCGGTCAACTGAAGCTTTCTTT
TRBJ1-2 TRBV5-1 TRBD1 . CASSLQTGLYGYTF TGCGCCAGCAGCTTACAGACAGGGTTATATGGCTACACCTTC
TRBJ1-1 TRBV6-5 . . CASREERNTEAFF TGTGCCAGCCGAGAGGAGCGGAACACTGAAGCTTTCTTT
TRBJ1-1 TRBV5-4 TRBD1 . CASSSGTGATEAFF TGTGCCAGCAGCTCTGGGACAGGGGCCACTGAAGCTTTCTTT
TRBJ1-1 TRBV7-9 . . CASSFHNTEAFF TGTGCCAGCAGCTTTCATAACACTGAAGCTTTCTTT
TRBJ2-3 TRBV6-5 . . CASSYSQGQGTDTQYF TGTGCCAGCAGTTACTCCCAGGGGCAAGGCACAGATACGCAGTATTTT